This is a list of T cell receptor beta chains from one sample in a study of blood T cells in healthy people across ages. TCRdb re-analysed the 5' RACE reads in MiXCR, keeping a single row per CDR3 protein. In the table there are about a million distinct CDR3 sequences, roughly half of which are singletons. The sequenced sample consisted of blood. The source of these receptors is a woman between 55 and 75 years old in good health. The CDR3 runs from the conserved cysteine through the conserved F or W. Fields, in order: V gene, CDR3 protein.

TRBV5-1 CASSLGPRINEQFF
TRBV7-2 CASSLSSGRPYEQYF
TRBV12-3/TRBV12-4 CASRAEGTGNSPLHF
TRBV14 CASSQGQVASSGANVLTF
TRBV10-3 CAISESPGANYGYTF
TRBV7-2 CASTQGGYQETQYF
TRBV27 CASSQSGRAKNIQYF
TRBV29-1 CSVPPGGVAYNEQYF
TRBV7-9 CASSPETGMHSPLHF
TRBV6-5 CASSALVHTEAFF
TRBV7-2 CASSLGGTSGSDTQYF
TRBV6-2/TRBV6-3 CASSYSTTPYEQYF
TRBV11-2 CASDRTGGETQYF
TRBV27 CASSYTPGQGYTF
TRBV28 CASSHHRLTDTQYF
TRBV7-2 CASSLVGLAAYNEQFF
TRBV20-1 CSARIRGGVGAGANVLTF
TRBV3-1 CASSQRIGSSGANVLTF
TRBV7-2 CASSLGGQPHREYF
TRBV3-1 CASSRRGDTEAFF
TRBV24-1 CATRESGGETQYF
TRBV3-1 CASSQEWTERYF
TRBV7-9 CASSLGSGAPYNEQFF
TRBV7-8 CASSHDSLDRTYNEQFF
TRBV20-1 CSALATDTQYF
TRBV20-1 CSARAGRFYEQYF
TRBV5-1 CASSNGAGGAEQFF
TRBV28 CASSGGGQVTLQFF
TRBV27 CASSSISAPGGYNEQFF
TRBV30 CAWSVLAGRQETQYF
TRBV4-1 CASSQTYPLDTQYF
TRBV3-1 CASSQVRQLQETQYF
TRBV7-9 CASSLIQANYEQYF
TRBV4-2 CASSERQGVRETQYF
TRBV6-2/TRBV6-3 CASSPGTGPSETQYF
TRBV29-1 CSVEDRGNNEQYF
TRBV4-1 CASSQGVRSSYEQYF
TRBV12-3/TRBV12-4 CASRMDGNQPQHF
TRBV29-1 CSVEEQGDSPLHF
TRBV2 CASSGPGRPTDTQYF